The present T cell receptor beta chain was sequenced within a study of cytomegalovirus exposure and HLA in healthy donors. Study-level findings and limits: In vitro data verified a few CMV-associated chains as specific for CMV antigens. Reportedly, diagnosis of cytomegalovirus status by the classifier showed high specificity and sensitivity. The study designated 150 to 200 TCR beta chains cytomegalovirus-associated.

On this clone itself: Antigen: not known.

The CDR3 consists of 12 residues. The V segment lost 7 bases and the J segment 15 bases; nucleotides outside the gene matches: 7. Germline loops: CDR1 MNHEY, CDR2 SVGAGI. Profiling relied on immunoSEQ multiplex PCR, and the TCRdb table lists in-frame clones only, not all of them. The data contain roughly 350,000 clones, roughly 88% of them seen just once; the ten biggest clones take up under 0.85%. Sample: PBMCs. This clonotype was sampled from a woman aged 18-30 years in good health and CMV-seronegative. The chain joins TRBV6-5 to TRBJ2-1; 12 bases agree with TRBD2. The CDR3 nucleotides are TGTGCCAGCACCCAGACTAGCGGGAGTTGGTTCTTC. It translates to CASTQTSGSWFF.